The 20 T cell receptor beta chains below all came from one sample that was sequenced in a study of cytomegalovirus exposure and HLA in healthy donors. TCRdb's copy holds only in-frame clones and misses some; the assay was immunoSEQ multiplex PCR. The table shows about 260,000 clones, with 90% occurring only once. Specimen: PBMCs. The origin of the receptors is a woman in her twenties or thirties in good health and CMV-seronegative.

The chain combines TRBV28 with TRBJ2-5; tentatively, D is TRBD1 or TRBD2 (6 bases each). Trimming took off 9 bases at V and 5 bases at J, with 19 bases between the two ends. The CDR3 loop spans 14 amino acids. From germline, CDR1 is MDHEN and CDR2 SYDVKM. The CDR3 here is CASKVGGARETQYF. The CDR3 coding sequence is TGTGCCAGTAAAGTGGGGGGCGCGCGGGAGACCCAGTACTTC.

The chain has TRBV4-1 and TRBJ2-1; D gene ambiguous. Germline loops: CDR1 MGHRA, CDR2 YSYEKL. CDR3 length equals 12 residues. Trimming took 4 bases from V and 6 from J, leaving 7 bases between them. CDR3 bases: TGCGCCAGCAGCCGCGCCCCCAATGAGCAGTTCTTC. Translated: CASSRAPNEQFF.

This chain joins TRBV19 and TRBJ1-1; no clear D gene. Per the germline V gene, CDR1 is LNHDA and CDR2 is SQIVND (reference sequence). This CDR3 has 16 residues. Between the trimmed V and J ends, which lost 0 bases and 2 bases, there was a span of 13 bases. The CDR3 spells CASSIDLRQVNTEAFF. CDR3 nucleotide sequence: TGTGCCAGTAGTATAGATCTTCGTCAGGTTAACACTGAAGCTTTCTTT. The full variable domain, in which reference TRBV19 and TRBJ1-1 provide the parts outside the CDR3, is DGGITQSPKYLFRKEGQNVTLSCEQNLNHDAMYWYRQDPGQGLRLIYYSQIVNDFQKGDIAEGYSVSREKKESFPLTVTSAQKNPTAFYLCASSIDLRQVNTEAFFGQGTRLTVV.

This clone has just a few counts. The chain links TRBV10-2 to TRBJ2-7, with 7 positions matching TRBD1. CDR1 WSHSY and CDR2 SAAADI come from the germline V gene. With 3 bases clipped from V and 2 bases from J, the junction kept 10 bases outside the gene matches. The CDR3 covers 16 residues. The CDR3 is CASSEVAETGTYEQYF. DNA of the CDR3: TGCGCCAGCAGTGAAGTTGCTGAGACAGGGACCTACGAGCAGTACTTC.

The count of this clone is one. The V gene is TRBV4-1, the J gene TRBJ1-5, with 7 bases that match TRBD1. V lost 1 base, J lost 2 bases, and 14 bases stayed unmatched. CDR3 size: 19 residues. Germline V gene sequence: CDR1 MGHRA, CDR2 YSYEKL. The CDR3 nucleotides read TGCGCCAGCAGCCAAGTAGGCCGAGGGGGCAAGTTCGGCAATCAGCCCCAGCATTTT. Translation: CASSQVGRGGKFGNQPQHF.

The genes are TRBV9 and TRBJ2-1; 11 bases line up with TRBD2. V shed 4 bases, J shed 8 bases, and the junction held 5 bases outside the gene matches. The germline gives CDR1 SGDLS, CDR2 YYNGEE. There are 14 residues in the CDR3. The CDR3 DNA reads as TGTGCCAGCAGCTCGGGACTAGCGGTTCATGAGCAGTTCTTC. Encoded protein: CASSSGLAVHEQFF.

This clone occurred a few times. The chain combines TRBV4-1 with TRBJ2-7, with 12 nucleotides matching TRBD2. Germline V gene lookup returns CDR1 MGHRA and CDR2 YSYEKL. This CDR3 contains 17 residues. V lost 3 bases, J lost 6 bases, and 12 bases stayed unmatched. The CDR3 DNA reads TGCGCCAGCAGCCAGCTAGACCTTGGACTAGCGGGATCCGAGCAGTACTTC. Protein: CASSQLDLGLAGSEQYF.

The V gene is TRBV4-2, the J gene TRBJ1-2; 8 positions match TRBD1. CDR3 size: 14 residues. Looked up from germline, CDR1 is LGHNA and CDR2 is YNFKEQ. V dropped 1 base and J dropped 7; count of bases not matched to a gene: 5. The DNA for the CDR3 is TGTGCCAGCAGCCAAGCCGGGACAGGCCTTGGCTACACCTTC. It specifies CASSQAGTGLGYTF.

J is TRBJ2-1 and V is TRBV11-1, with D possibly TRBD1 on 5 matching bases. Trimming pared 1 base from V and 5 bases from J, leaving 18 bases between. CDR3 length equals 17 residues. Looked up from germline, CDR1 is SGHAT and CDR2 is FQDESV (reference sequence). The DNA for the CDR3 is TGTGCCAGCAGCTTAGGGACAAAAAGGGGAAGGCACAATGAGCAGTTCTTC. Its translation is CASSLGTKRGRHNEQFF. Full variable domain (rest looked up from reference TRBV11-1 and TRBJ2-1): EAEVAQSPRYKITEKSQAVAFWCDPISGHATLYWYRQILGQGPELLVQFQDESVVDDSQLPKDRFSAERLKGVDSTLKIQPAELGDSAMYLCASSLGTKRGRHNEQFFGPGTRLTVL.

The chain combines TRBV7-2 with TRBJ2-5, with TRBD1 matching 8 bases. Losses at the gene ends were 1 base for V and 7 bases for J; bases not matched to a gene: 11. The germline V gene encodes CDR1 SGHTA and CDR2 FQGNSA. The CDR3 runs to 16 residues. The CDR3 coding sequence is TGTGCCAGCAGCTTAGAAGGTTTGGGGCAGGGGGCGACCCAGTACTTC. Amino acids: CASSLEGLGQGATQYF. Complete variable domain (other parts from reference TRBV7-2 and TRBJ2-5): GAGVSQSPSNKVTEKGKDVELRCDPISGHTALYWYRQSLGQGLEFLIYFQGNSAPDKSGLPSDRFSAERTGGSVSTLTIQRTQQEDSAVYLCASSLEGLGQGATQYFGPGTRLLVL.

V and J are TRBV2 and TRBJ2-5; TRBD2 aligns across 7 bases. After removal of 0 bases from V and 4 bases from J, the junction contained 8 bases not matched to a gene. The CDR3 loop spans 16 amino acids. Looked up from germline, CDR1 is SNHLY and CDR2 is FYNNEI. CDR3 nucleotide sequence: TGTGCCAGCAGTGAAGCGCTTGCGGGAGTTGGAGAGACCCAGTACTTC. Its translation: CASSEALAGVGETQYF. Full variable domain (missing parts from reference TRBV2 and TRBJ2-5): EPEVTQTPSHQVTQMGQEVILRCVPISNHLYFYWYRQILGQKVEFLVSFYNNEISEKSEIFDDQFSVERPDGSNFTLKIRSTKLEDSAMYFCASSEALAGVGETQYFGPGTRLLVL.

V and J are TRBV27 and TRBJ2-1; maybe TRBD1 (5 bases). The CDR3 is 17 amino acids. The V end was cut by 3 bases, the J end by 8 bases, with 23 bases between. CDR1 is MNHEY, CDR2 SMNVEV, per germline (reference sequence). CDR3 DNA sequence: TGTGCCAGCAGTTTGATATCGGAAACAGGCCGGGTTGATGAGCAGTTCTTC. Amino acid sequence: CASSLISETGRVDEQFF.

This clone was recorded only once. CDR3 in DNA: TGTGCCAGCAGCCCTGTGAGCTCCTACGAGCAGTACTTC. This codes for CASSPVSSYEQYF. This chain links TRBV7-9 with TRBJ2-7; no definite D call. There are 13 residues in the CDR3. Germline assignment: CDR1 SEHNR and CDR2 FQNEAQ (reference sequence). With 5 bases removed from V and 0 bases from J, the gap between germline ends came to 8 bases.

The chain joins TRBV7-9 to TRBJ2-4; 7 nucleotides line up with TRBD1. Trimming removed 3 bases from V and 8 bases from J; junction bases left unmatched: 4. This CDR3 is 13 amino acids long. Germline CDR1 SEHNR, CDR2 FQNEAQ (reference sequence). The CDR3 region has the DNA TGTGCCAGCAGCTTCGACAGGGTGGACATTCAGTACTTC. Its translation: CASSFDRVDIQYF. Combining the CDR3 with reference TRBV7-9 and TRBJ2-4 gives the whole variable domain DTGVSQNPRHKITKRGQNVTFRCDPISEHNRLYWYRQTLGQGPEFLTYFQNEAQLEKSRLLSDRFSAERPKGSFSTLEIQRTEQGDSAMYLCASSFDRVDIQYFGAGTRLSVL.

This chain connects TRBV15 to TRBJ1-2; D gene unclear. Per the germline V gene, CDR1 is LNHNV and CDR2 is YYDKDF (reference sequence). The CDR3 contains 14 residues. The V end lost 5 bases, the J end lost 6 bases, and 16 bases lay between the germline ends. CDR3 amino acids: CATSARRSLDGYTF. CDR3 coding DNA: TGTGCCACCAGCGCAAGACGATCCCTCGATGGCTACACCTTC.

The chain joins TRBV15 to TRBJ1-3; maybe TRBD1 (5 bases). V lost 0 bases to trimming and J lost 0 bases, with 15 bases between them. Germline values: CDR1 LNHNV, CDR2 YYDKDF (reference sequence). The CDR3 runs 18 residues. This CDR3 reads CATSRDRGRSYSGNTIYF. CDR3 in DNA: TGTGCCACCAGCAGAGATCGGGGCAGGAGCTACTCTGGAAACACCATATATTTT.

The chain uses TRBV7-2 and TRBJ2-1; D is possibly TRBD2 (6 bases). The CDR3 consists of 13 residues. The germline V and J ends were trimmed by 5 bases and 5 bases, with 10 bases remaining between them. CDR1 and CDR2 from the germline V gene are SGHTA and FQGNSA. This CDR3 is CASSVRTNNEQFF. The CDR3 DNA is TGTGCCAGCAGCGTTAGGACTAACAATGAGCAGTTCTTC.

The chain carries TRBV11-2 and TRBJ2-5, with D possibly TRBD1 on 6 matching bases. This CDR3 is built from 16 residues. V was pared by 1 base and J by 0 bases, with 12 bases between. The V gene's germline CDR1 is SGHAT and CDR2 FQNNGV. CDR3 amino acids: CASSLGGQIYQETQYF. DNA for the CDR3: TGTGCCAGCAGCTTAGGGGGACAAATATACCAAGAGACCCAGTACTTC.

This clone was observed a single time. The gene calls are TRBV28 and TRBJ1-4; 9 bases agree with TRBD1. Germline CDR1 reads MDHEN; CDR2 reads SYDVKM. The CDR3 consists of 13 residues. The ends lost 8 bases at V and 5 bases at J; junction bases unmatched: 3. For the CDR3, the DNA is TGTGCCAGCCGGACAGGGGAGAATGAAAAACTGTTTTTT. Translated, it gives CASRTGENEKLFF. The full variable domain, with the rest looked up from reference TRBV28 and TRBJ1-4, is DVKVTQSSRYLVKRTGEKVFLECVQDMDHENMFWYRQDPGLGLRLIYFSYDVKMKEKGDIPEGYSVSREKKERFSLILESASTNQTSMYLCASRTGENEKLFFGSGTQLSVL.

This chain connects TRBV9 to TRBJ2-5; no firm D call. In germline, CDR1 is SGDLS, CDR2 YYNGEE. This CDR3 is 13 amino acids long. Trimming took off 4 bases at V and 3 bases at J, with 10 bases between the two ends. CDR3 nucleotide sequence: TGTGCCAGCAGCCATCCTATCGAAGAGACCCAGTACTTC. Protein sequence: CASSHPIEETQYF.